This TCR beta chain derives from a study of PD-1 blockade in mismatch repair-deficient tumors. Mismatch repair deficiency was confirmed in all patients, by PCR or immunohistochemistry. Germline V gene sequence: CDR1 SGHAT, CDR2 FQNNGV. This CDR3 has 15 amino acids. V gave up 1 base and J gave up 1 base, with 8 bases separating them. To note about this clone: Its antigen is unknown.

Study-wide results and caveats: Rapid post-treatment expansion, then contraction, generally preceding radiologic response, marked tumor-resident clones.

The assay was immunoSEQ multiplex PCR, and TCRdb's table has in-frame clones only and misses some. The sample yields approximately 38,000 clones, 70% to 80% seen once. Material: peripheral blood, obtained 4 weeks after starting pembrolizumab. The source of this sequence is an adult with mismatch repair-deficient cancer. V usage is TRBV11-2 and J usage is TRBJ1-5; tentatively, D is TRBD1 (5 bases). DNA for the CDR3: TGTGCCAGCAGCTTAGCAGGGAGAAGCAATCAGCCCCAGCATTTT. Its translation: CASSLAGRSNQPQHF.